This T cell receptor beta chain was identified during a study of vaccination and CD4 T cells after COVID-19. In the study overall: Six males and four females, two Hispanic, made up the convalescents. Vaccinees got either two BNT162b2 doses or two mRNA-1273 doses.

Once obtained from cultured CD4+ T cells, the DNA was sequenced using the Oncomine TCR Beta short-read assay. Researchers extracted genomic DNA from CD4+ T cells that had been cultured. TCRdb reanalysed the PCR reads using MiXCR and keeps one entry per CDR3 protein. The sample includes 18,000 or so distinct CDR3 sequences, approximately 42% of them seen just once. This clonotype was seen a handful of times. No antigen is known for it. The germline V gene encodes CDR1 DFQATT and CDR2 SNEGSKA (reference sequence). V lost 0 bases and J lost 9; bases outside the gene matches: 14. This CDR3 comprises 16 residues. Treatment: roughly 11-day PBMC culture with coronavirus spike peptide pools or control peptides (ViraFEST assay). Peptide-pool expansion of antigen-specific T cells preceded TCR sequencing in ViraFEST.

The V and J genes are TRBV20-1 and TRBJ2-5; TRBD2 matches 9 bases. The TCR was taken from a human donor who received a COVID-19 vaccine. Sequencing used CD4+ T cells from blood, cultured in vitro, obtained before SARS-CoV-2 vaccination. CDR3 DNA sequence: TGCAGTGCTAGAGAGGGTAGCGGGGGCCCTATAGGCTCCCAGTACTTC. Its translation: CSAREGSGGPIGSQYF.